What follows describes a single TCR beta chain. Its target is unknown. RNA was extracted and reverse transcribed into cDNA as the sequencing template. Repertoires were generated with immunoSEQ multiplex PCR, while TCRdb's copy carries only in-frame clones and drops some. This table has some 170,000 clones, 50% to 75% appearing once. The data derive from a study of CD8+ T cells in alopecia areata. CDR1 is SGHRS, CDR2 YFSETQ, per germline. This CDR3 spans 15 amino acids. With 4 bases removed from V and 0 bases from J, the gap between germline ends came to 11 bases. Study-wide findings and caveats: The treated group had a single nonresponder, limiting CD8+ expansion-response conclusions. In blood and scalp, many expanded lesional clones persisted during tofacitinib.

Treatment defined: oral pan-JAK inhibitor, 5-10 mg twice daily. Researchers took lesional scalp punch biopsies and peripheral blood from people who were alopecia areata patients. J is TRBJ1-3 and V is TRBV5-1, with D unclear. The source material was CD4+ T cells sorted from blood, sampled at approximately week 60, from a patient treated with tofacitinib. This receptor was taken from a human donor with alopecia areata. The CDR3 reads CASSPSPPSGNTIYF. CDR3 nucleotides: TGCGCCAGCAGCCCGTCGCCCCCCTCTGGAAACACCATATATTTT.